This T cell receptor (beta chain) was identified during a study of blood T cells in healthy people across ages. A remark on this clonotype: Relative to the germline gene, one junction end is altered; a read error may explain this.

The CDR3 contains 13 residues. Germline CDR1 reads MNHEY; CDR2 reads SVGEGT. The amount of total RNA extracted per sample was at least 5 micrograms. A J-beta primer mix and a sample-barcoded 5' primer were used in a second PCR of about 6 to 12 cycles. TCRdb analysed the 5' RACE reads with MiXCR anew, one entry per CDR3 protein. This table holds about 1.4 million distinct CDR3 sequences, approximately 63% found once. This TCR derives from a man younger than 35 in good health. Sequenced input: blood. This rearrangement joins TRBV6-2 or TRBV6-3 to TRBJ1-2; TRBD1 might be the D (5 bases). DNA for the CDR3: TGTACCAGCATGCAGGGAATCCTCTATGGCTACACCTTC. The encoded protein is CTSMQGILYGYTF.